Below are 5 T cell receptor beta chains sequenced from a single sample in a study of breast tumors, draining lymph nodes, adjacent tissues. Breast cancer patients provided tissue from their axillary draining lymph nodes. TCRdb reprocessed the multiplex PCR reads via MiXCR and lists one record per CDR3 protein. The sample contains some 130,000 distinct CDR3 sequences, about 20% of which appear only once. Sequenced: axillary lymph node tissue. The receptor source for this set is a female donor with breast cancer. Some clones in this sample may be carry-over from other donors' samples.

To note about this clonotype: Since a much larger clone is just one base distant, this may be a read error. V usage is TRBV5-6 and J usage is TRBJ1-2; D is perhaps TRBD1 (6 bases). CDR3 length: 12 residues. Germline V gives CDR1 SGHDT, CDR2 YYEEEE. Trimming removed 6 bases from V and 6 bases from J, with 12 bases in between. The CDR3 spells CASTSRGNGYTF. CDR3 coding DNA: TGTGCCAGCACTTCCAGGGGAAATGGCTACACCTTC.

Many counts were recorded for this clonotype. J is TRBJ1-6 and V is TRBV7-9, with 7 bases lining up with TRBD1. From germline, CDR1 is SEHNR and CDR2 FQNEAQ (reference sequence). Losses at the gene ends were 4 bases for V and 9 bases for J; bases not matched to a gene: 6. This CDR3 region has 14 residues. CDR3 sequence: CASSSQGIGSPLHF. Here the CDR3 DNA reads TGTGCCAGCAGCTCACAGGGGATCGGTTCACCCCTCCACTTT.

This clonotype was recorded at least ten times. This chain links TRBV7-9 with TRBJ2-1, with TRBD1 identical over 7 bases. The V segment lost 1 base and the J segment 5 bases; nucleotides outside the gene matches: 8. The CDR3 runs 16 residues. Germline V gene data show CDR1 as SEHNR and CDR2 as FQNEAQ (reference sequence). DNA of the CDR3: TGTGCCAGCAGCTTAGGAGCGACAGGGTTTAACAATGAGCAGTTCTTC. The encoded protein is CASSLGATGFNNEQFF.

This clonotype has at least ten counts. V usage is TRBV19 and J usage is TRBJ2-3; D is unclear. CDR3 length equals 15 residues. Germline loops: CDR1 LNHDA, CDR2 SQIVND (reference sequence). V was clipped by 3 bases and J by 1 base, with 11 bases between them. As DNA, the CDR3 is TGTGCCAGTAGTATCCAAATCCGACGCACAGATACGCAGTATTTT. This codes for CASSIQIRRTDTQYF.

In its sample, this clonotype was seen many times. The chain joins TRBV11-3 to TRBJ1-6, with D maybe TRBD1 (5 bases). There are 12 residues in the CDR3. The V gene's germline CDR1 is SGHNT and CDR2 YENEEA. Trimming cost V 4 bases and J 12 bases, with 10 bases left between them. CDR3 sequence: CASSSGTGPLHF. CDR3 DNA: TGTGCCAGCAGCTCCGGGACCGGACCCCTCCACTTT.